Reported below is one TCR beta chain. This entry is derived from a study of blood T cell repertoires in COVID-19. Study in general: Each recovered donor of Cohort 3 presented with two negative PCRs, clearance, or symptom resolution. PBMCs, B-cell-depleted T cells, or T cells were the source of the cDNA or gDNA that made up the material.

The study assigned cohorts using participant-reported clinical history. Trimming removed 2 bases from V and 2 bases from J; junction bases left unmatched: 7. The CDR3 sequence is 16 residues long. CDR1 and CDR2 (germline): KGHSH, LQKENI. Assay used: immunoSEQ multiplex PCR; TCRdb lists only in-frame clones, some missing. The table lists around 360,000 clones, around 87% of them singletons. The chain combines TRBV18 with TRBJ2-7; 9 bases fit TRBD2. The sequenced sample consisted of PBMCs or T cells enriched from blood (not recorded which). The receptor was isolated from a man aged 35 to 55 in a cohort exposed to, infected with or recovered from COVID-19 (not recorded which). The CDR3 DNA is TGTGCCAGCTCACCAGGGGGAGCGGGAGGAACCTACGAGCAGTACTTC. Translated, it gives CASSPGGAGGTYEQYF.